A selection of T cell receptor beta chains follows, all from one sample in a study of T cells in Graves' hyperthyroidism and ophthalmopathy. TCRdb redid the calling of the multiplex PCR reads with MiXCR, one entry per CDR3 protein. Of around 620,000 distinct CDR3 sequences detected, over 12% appear once; the ten largest clones hold roughly 7.1%. The sequenced sample was blood. These receptors were obtained from a young woman with Graves' ophthalmopathy. CDR3s include the opening cysteine and the closing phenylalanine or tryptophan. The order of the fields is D gene, clone size, V gene, J gene, CDR3 length, CDR3 DNA, CDR3 protein. A D gene is named only where the DNA matches it firmly. Not all rows give a size; the values are once, few, many and, for expanded clones, a class.

.,many,TRBV27,TRBJ2-3,15,TGTGCCAGCAGTTTCGGATCAGGTGGCACAGATACGCAGTATTTT,CASSFGSGGTDTQYF
TRBD2,.,TRBV20-1,TRBJ2-5,13,TGCAGTGCTAGGGGACTACTCCAAGAGACCCAGTACTTC,CSARGLLQETQYF
TRBD1,many,TRBV6-5,TRBJ2-7,15,TGTGCCAGCAGTTACTCGACAGGGGGGGTCTACGAGCAGTACTTC,CASSYSTGGVYEQYF
TRBD2,many,TRBV20-1,TRBJ2-3,14,TGCAGTGCTAGCGCCGGGACTAGCATTGATACGCAGTATTTT,CSASAGTSIDTQYF
.,many,TRBV28,TRBJ1-5,13,TGTGCCAGCAGTTCGAGTGGTAGTCAGCCCCAGCATTTT,CASSSSGSQPQHF
.,many,TRBV7-2,TRBJ1-1,14,TGTGCCAGCAGCTTACCCGGGTTTAACACTGAAGCTTTCTTT,CASSLPGFNTEAFF
TRBD1,many,TRBV12-3/TRBV12-4,TRBJ2-2,16,TGTGCCAGCAGCCCACTAGGGGGCACAAACACCGGGGAGCTGTTTTTT,CASSPLGGTNTGELFF
TRBD2,many,TRBV28,TRBJ2-7,15,TGTGCCAGCAGTTCGGGGACCTCCCGGGGGGACGAGCAGTACTTC,CASSSGTSRGDEQYF
.,many,TRBV20-1,TRBJ1-1,16,TGCAGTGCTAGAGAAGCTTTAAGCCCCTCGAACACTGAAGCTTTCTTT,CSAREALSPSNTEAFF
TRBD1,few,TRBV19,TRBJ1-4,15,TGTGCCAGTAGTACCTCACAGGGGGGCAATGGAAAACTGTTTTTT,CASSTSQGGNGKLFF
TRBD1,.,TRBV6-2/TRBV6-3,TRBJ1-5,15,TGTGCCAGCAGTTACTTGGCAGGGGGCGAGCAGCCCCAGCATTTT,CASSYLAGGEQPQHF
TRBD1,many,TRBV28,TRBJ1-5,15,TGTGCCAGCAGCCCCGCAGGGGGGGAAAATCAGCCCCAGCATTTT,CASSPAGGENQPQHF
TRBD2,few,TRBV18,TRBJ2-5,15,TGTGCCAGCTCCAGTTACGGGACTAACCAAGAGACCCAGTACTTC,CASSSYGTNQETQYF
.,.,TRBV9,TRBJ1-1,13,TGTGCCAGCAGCGAACCACCAGGGACTGAAGCTTTCTTT,CASSEPPGTEAFF
.,.,TRBV20-1,TRBJ1-2,14,TGCAGTGCTAGACCCCTCGGGACCGAGCTCGACTACACCTTC,CSARPLGTELDYTF
.,many,TRBV11-2,TRBJ2-1,16,TGTGCCAGCAAACCTTCCCGGGGCAGGGACTACAATGAGCAGTTCTTC,CASKPSRGRDYNEQFF
TRBD1,few,TRBV5-1,TRBJ2-7,15,TGCGCCAGCAGCTTGAGTTACGCCAGGGGGCACGAGCAGTACTTC,CASSLSYARGHEQYF
TRBD1,.,TRBV18,TRBJ1-5,16,TGTGCCAGCTCACCATTTGACAGGGGAGGATATCAGCCCCAGCATTTT,CASSPFDRGGYQPQHF
TRBD2,many,TRBV28,TRBJ2-7,15,TGTGCCAGCAGTCAGGTAGCGGGAGGGGATTACGAGCAGTACTTC,CASSQVAGGDYEQYF
TRBD2,many,TRBV28,TRBJ2-7,14,TGTGCCAGCAGTGGGACTAGCTCCCCGTGGGAGCAGTACTTC,CASSGTSSPWEQYF
TRBD1,.,TRBV28,TRBJ2-1,16,TGTGCCAGCAGTTTATTGGATGGGACAGGTAACAATGAGCAGTTCTTC,CASSLLDGTGNNEQFF
.,many,TRBV7-2,TRBJ2-3,13,TGTGCCAGCAGCTTAGGAGTGTCGGATACGCAGTATTTT,CASSLGVSDTQYF
TRBD2,few,TRBV7-3,TRBJ2-3,13,TGTGCCAGCGGGACTAGCCGCACAGATACGCAGTATTTT,CASGTSRTDTQYF
.,many,TRBV7-9,TRBJ1-1,12,TGTGCCCGGGGACTCGCCCCCCCTGAAGCTTTCTTT,CARGLAPPEAFF
.,many,TRBV19,TRBJ1-5,17,TGTGCCAGTAGTCGAATAACTACAAGGGATAGCAATCAGCCCCAGCATTTT,CASSRITTRDSNQPQHF
TRBD2,.,TRBV4-2,TRBJ2-5,19,TGTGCCAGCAGCCAAGGACTAGCGGGAGGGGCCACGCCACAAGAGACCCAGTACTTC,CASSQGLAGGATPQETQYF
TRBD1,.,TRBV5-8,TRBJ2-2,15,TGTGCCAGCAGCCCCGGGACAGGGATTTTTGGGGAGCTGTTTTTT,CASSPGTGIFGELFF
.,.,TRBV12-3/TRBV12-4,TRBJ2-3,15,TGTGCCAGCAGCTCTACGGCAAGGCTTATAGATACGCAGTATTTT,CASSSTARLIDTQYF
TRBD1,.,TRBV6-1,TRBJ2-3,13,TGTGCCAGCAGCGCGACCCGGGACAGGGAGGAGTATTTT,CASSATRDREEYF
TRBD1,many,TRBV13,TRBJ1-1,13,TGTGCCAGCAGCTGGGACAGGAACACTGAAGCTTTCTTT,CASSWDRNTEAFF
TRBD1,few,TRBV30,TRBJ1-4,16,TGTGCCTGGAGTGTACCCCGGACAGGACCGCCTGAAAAACTGTTTTTT,CAWSVPRTGPPEKLFF
TRBD2,.,TRBV4-3,TRBJ2-3,20,TGCGCCAGCAGCCAAGAAGTGGCCGGACTAGCGGGGGTCCCGGGAGATACGCAGTATTTT,CASSQEVAGLAGVPGDTQYF
TRBD1,.,TRBV6-1,TRBJ2-5,13,TGTGCCAGCAGTCGAAGACAGGGAGAGACCCAGTACTTC,CASSRRQGETQYF
TRBD2,few,TRBV11-3,TRBJ2-1,17,TGTGCCAGCAGCTTAGGGAGCGGGAGTATATCTGGCGATGAGCAGTTCTTC,CASSLGSGSISGDEQFF
.,many,TRBV7-9,TRBJ2-5,15,TGTGCCAGCAGCGCTTGGGACTCCCCGCAAGAGACCCAGTACTTC,CASSAWDSPQETQYF
.,.,TRBV29-1,TRBJ2-3,13,TGCAGCGCCCGCGTAGCACTTGGGGATACGCAGTATTTT,CSARVALGDTQYF
TRBD2,.,TRBV20-1,TRBJ2-3,18,TGCAGTGCCCTCGGACTAGCGGGAGGGCTTTTCGGCACAGATACGCAGTATTTT,CSALGLAGGLFGTDTQYF
.,many,TRBV12-3/TRBV12-4,TRBJ2-5,14,TGTGCCAGCAGTCCAGGGAAAGAGGCAGAGACCCAGTACTTC,CASSPGKEAETQYF
.,few,TRBV10-3,TRBJ1-5,14,TGTGCCACCGAGCCGAGGGGGAGCAATCAGCCCCAGCATTTT,CATEPRGSNQPQHF
.,many,TRBV7-6,TRBJ2-5,14,TGTGCCAGCAGCTTGGGGCAGTACCAAGAGACCCAGTACTTC,CASSLGQYQETQYF
.,few,TRBV25-1,TRBJ2-7,18,TGTGCCAGCAGTGGATCGACAGGGAACGGGAGGGTCGGGTACGAGCAGTACTTC,CASSGSTGNGRVGYEQYF
TRBD1,.,TRBV9,TRBJ2-3,17,TGTGCCAGCAGCGTAACGGGACAGGGCACTATCACAGATACGCAGTATTTT,CASSVTGQGTITDTQYF
.,many,TRBV7-9,TRBJ1-2,16,TGTGCCAGCAGCTCTTCCTTAGTTACAGAAAATGGAGGCTACACCTTC,CASSSSLVTENGGYTF
TRBD1,many,TRBV27,TRBJ1-6,13,TGTGCCAGCAAACGGACAGGGGGGTCACCCCTCCACTTT,CASKRTGGSPLHF
TRBD1,.,TRBV28,TRBJ1-5,14,TGTGCCAGCAGTCGGGGGACAGTCAATCAGCCCCAGCATTTT,CASSRGTVNQPQHF
.,many,TRBV27,TRBJ2-7,13,TGTGCCAGCAGTTTATCGAGGGACTACGAGCAGTACTTC,CASSLSRDYEQYF
TRBD2,.,TRBV5-4,TRBJ2-3,16,TGTGCCAGCAGCTTACGACTAGCCCTAGGAACAGATACGCAGTATTTT,CASSLRLALGTDTQYF
.,many,TRBV28,TRBJ1-2,17,TGTGCCAGCAGTTCCAATCGCAGGGGTGGCCGCTACTATGGCTACACCTTC,CASSSNRRGGRYYGYTF
.,.,TRBV4-1,TRBJ2-7,14,TGCGCCAGCAGCCCCGTTCCAGGGCCCGGCGAGCAGTACTTC,CASSPVPGPGEQYF
TRBD2,many,TRBV7-2,TRBJ2-1,17,TGTGCCAGCAGCGCCCGGACTAGCGGGACCTCCTACAATGAGCAGTTCTTC,CASSARTSGTSYNEQFF